This passage covers 31 T cell receptor beta chains from one sample sequenced in a study of cytomegalovirus exposure and HLA in healthy donors. In the PCR, 60 Vbeta and 13 Jbeta primers were used. Measured with immunoSEQ multiplex PCR; TCRdb has only the in-frame clones, and not every one. The sample has about 160,000 clones, approximately 72% seen once. Sequencing input: PBMCs. The receptors here all came from a female donor in good health and CMV-seronegative.

The rearrangement links TRBV7-8 to TRBJ1-6; TRBD1 agrees at 7 bases. The CDR3 extends over 17 amino acids. V shed 5 bases and J 5 bases; nucleotides not matched to a gene: 12. CDR1 SGHVS and CDR2 FQNEAQ come from the germline V gene. The CDR3 loop is CASSARTGTVDNSPLHF. CDR3 DNA sequence: TGTGCCAGCAGCGCCCGGACAGGCACGGTGGATAATTCACCCCTCCACTTT.

The chain carries TRBV2 and TRBJ1-1; possibly TRBD1 for D (5 bases). Germline V CDR1 and CDR2: SNHLY, FYNNEI. Between the trimmed V and J ends, which lost 10 bases and 4 bases, there was a span of 13 bases. CDR3 length: 12 amino acids. CDR3 DNA sequence: TGTGCCACCCCGGGGGGGAGCACTGAAGCTTTCTTT. Translating it yields CATPGGSTEAFF.

The chain employs TRBV5-5 and TRBJ2-5; 7 nucleotides align to TRBD2. The CDR3 sequence is 16 residues long. CDR1 is SGHKS and CDR2 is YYEKEE in the germline V gene (reference sequence). V lost 4 bases and J lost 5; bases outside the gene matches: 14. The DNA of the CDR3 is TGTGCCAGCAGCGTTGAACCGACTGGGGGAGGGGAGACCCAGTACTTC. Translation: CASSVEPTGGGETQYF.

This chain uses TRBV2 with TRBJ2-5; D is ambiguous. CDR3 length: 12 residues. In germline, CDR1 is SNHLY, CDR2 FYNNEI. Trimming cost V 6 bases and J 1 base, with 6 bases left between them. CDR3 in DNA: TGTGCCAGCAGCCCCCTCCAAGAGACCCAGTACTTC. It is translated as CASSPLQETQYF.

The DNA for the CDR3 is TGTGCCAGCAGCTTAGGGGACAGAAACACCATATATTTT. This codes for CASSLGDRNTIYF. The chain carries TRBV7-9 and TRBJ1-3; the D gene is possibly TRBD1 (6 bases). V was pared by 1 base and J by 5 bases, with 6 bases between. In germline, CDR1 is SEHNR, CDR2 FQNEAQ (reference sequence). The CDR3 length is 13 residues.

The rearrangement uses TRBV2 and TRBJ2-1; TRBD1 agrees at 7 bases. This CDR3 has 14 amino acids. Unmatched junction bases numbered 5, after V lost 8 bases and J lost 1 base. Germline CDR1 SNHLY, CDR2 FYNNEI. The CDR3 DNA follows: TGTGCCAGCTGCCGGGACAGTTCCTACAATGAGCAGTTCTTC. It specifies CASCRDSSYNEQFF.

The J gene is TRBJ1-3, the V gene TRBV5-1; 7 nucleotides match TRBD1. Trimming cost V 4 bases and J 5 bases; bases outside gene matches: 6. The CDR3 is 14 residues long. CDR1 is SGHRS, CDR2 YFSETQ, per germline. The CDR3 reads CASSEPTGRNTIYF. CDR3 DNA: TGCGCCAGCAGCGAGCCGACAGGGCGAAACACCATATATTTT.

In this sample, this clone turned up a few times. The chain has TRBV9 and TRBJ1-6; D not resolved. Germline V gives CDR1 SGDLS, CDR2 YYNGEE. V was cut by 4 bases and J by 8 bases, with 13 bases left in between. This CDR3 is built from 14 residues. The CDR3 DNA follows: TGTGCCAGCAGCCCCCCCACAGCTCATTCACCCCTCCACTTT. This translates into CASSPPTAHSPLHF.

This chain connects TRBV19 to TRBJ1-1; 7 bases match TRBD1. Germline trimming cut 9 bases from V and 5 bases from J; bases unmatched to any gene: 15. The CDR3 runs to 15 residues. The germline gives CDR1 LNHDA, CDR2 SQIVND (reference sequence). CDR3 sequence (DNA): TGTGCCAGCTACCCTTCAAATCCAGGGGGAACTGAAGCTTTCTTT. It translates to CASYPSNPGGTEAFF.

A single count supports this clone. The rearrangement joins TRBV2 to TRBJ1-1; maybe TRBD1 (5 bases). CDR3 length equals 17 residues. The V gene lost 2 bases and the J gene lost 1 base, with 17 bases spanning the gap. CDR1 SNHLY and CDR2 FYNNEI come from the germline V gene. CDR3 DNA: TGTGCCAGCAGTGAAACTCCCGGGACTGAGTGGAACACTGAAGCTTTCTTT. Amino acids: CASSETPGTEWNTEAFF.

The genes are TRBV4-2 and TRBJ1-1; 10 bases match TRBD1. From germline, CDR1 is LGHNA and CDR2 YNFKEQ. This CDR3 comprises 14 residues. The V and J ends lost 2 bases and 6 bases, in that order; junction bases with no gene match: 3. CDR3 sequence: CASSQRDRGAEAFF. In DNA, the CDR3 is TGTGCCAGCAGCCAAAGGGACAGGGGAGCTGAAGCTTTCTTT.

The chain links TRBV5-1 to TRBJ1-1, with a weak D call TRBD1 (5 bases). Trimming removed 2 bases from V and 7 bases from J, with 18 bases in between. The CDR3 sequence is 15 residues long. The germline V gene encodes CDR1 SGHRS and CDR2 YFSETQ. CDR3 loop: CASSLQAGYPNEAFF. In DNA form, the CDR3 reads TGCGCCAGCAGCTTACAGGCTGGGTACCCCAATGAAGCTTTCTTT. Full variable domain (outside the CDR3, taken from reference TRBV5-1 and TRBJ1-1): KAGVTQTPRYLIKTRGQQVTLSCSPISGHRSVSWYQQTPGQGLQFLFEYFSETQRNKGNFPGRFSGRQFSNSRSEMNVSTLELGDSALYLCASSLQAGYPNEAFFGQGTRLTVV.

This chain uses TRBV5-1 with TRBJ2-3, with TRBD2 matching over 10 bases. There are 17 residues in the CDR3. Trimming took 4 bases from V and 2 from J; bases not matched to a gene: 10. The germline V gene encodes CDR1 SGHRS and CDR2 YFSETQ. DNA for the CDR3: TGCGCCAGCAGCCGAGATCCTAGCGGGAGACCCACAGATACGCAGTATTTT. Protein product: CASSRDPSGRPTDTQYF.

The rearrangement uses TRBV5-6 and TRBJ2-7; 12 bases are shared with TRBD2. Trimming took 4 bases from V and 2 from J; bases not matched to a gene: 4. Germline V lookup: CDR1 SGHDT, CDR2 YYEEEE. The CDR3 length is 15 residues. This CDR3 is CASSRLAGGTYEQYF. The CDR3 nucleotides read TGTGCCAGCAGCCGCCTAGCGGGAGGGACCTACGAGCAGTACTTC.

J is TRBJ1-4 and V is TRBV19; D is unclear. CDR3 size: 15 residues. Trimming removed 3 bases at V and 4 bases at J, with 12 bases between. Germline V gives CDR1 LNHDA, CDR2 SQIVND (reference sequence). The CDR3 protein is CASSMNPQINEKLFF. In DNA form, the CDR3 reads TGTGCCAGTAGTATGAACCCACAGATTAATGAAAAACTGTTTTTT.

The chain combines TRBV7-2 with TRBJ1-3; the D gene is possibly TRBD1 (6 bases). The ends were cut back, 5 bases at V and 4 bases at J, with 9 bases in the middle. The CDR3 length is 13 residues. CDR1 SGHTA and CDR2 FQGNSA come from the germline V gene. The CDR3 loop is CASSTDRGNTIYF. CDR3 coding DNA: TGTGCCAGCAGCACCGACAGGGGAAACACCATATATTTT.

V and J are TRBV5-1 and TRBJ1-3; D may be TRBD1 (6 bases). The CDR3 has 20 residues. V lost 4 bases and J lost 1, with 27 bases in between. Germline CDR1 is SGHRS and CDR2 is YFSETQ. This CDR3 is CASSQRPVTTGVGSGNTIYF. The CDR3 region has the DNA TGCGCCAGCAGCCAAAGACCCGTGACGACAGGTGTGGGATCTGGAAACACCATATATTTT.

The chain couples TRBV7-2 to TRBJ2-3, with 9 bases aligning to TRBD2. The CDR3 has 16 amino acids. Germline assignment: CDR1 SGHTA and CDR2 FQGNSA. V trimming: 3 bases; J trimming: 3 bases; junction bases outside the gene matches: 7. CDR3: CASSLLTAGGTDTQYF. The CDR3 DNA reads as TGTGCCAGCAGCTTGTTAACCGCGGGAGGGACAGATACGCAGTATTTT.

CDR3 loop: CASSFFEYGYTF. The CDR3 coding sequence is TGTGCCAGCAGCTTCTTCGAGTATGGCTACACCTTC. This chain joins TRBV7-6 and TRBJ1-2, with D unresolved. V was shortened by 3 bases and J by 5 bases, with 7 bases between the two germline ends. Per the germline V gene, CDR1 is SGHVS and CDR2 is FNYEAQ. The CDR3 runs to 12 residues.

The chain combines TRBV19 with TRBJ1-5, with D hard to call. The CDR3 loop spans 13 amino acids. The germline V gene encodes CDR1 LNHDA and CDR2 SQIVND (reference sequence). With 6 bases removed from V and 3 bases from J, the gap between germline ends came to 9 bases. The CDR3 spells CASSPVNNQPQHF. The CDR3 DNA sequence: TGTGCCAGTAGCCCGGTGAACAATCAGCCCCAGCATTTT.

This clone was picked up one time. This chain connects TRBV29-1 to TRBJ2-1; 10 bases line up with TRBD1. The CDR3 runs 13 residues. V shed 6 bases, J shed 4 bases, and the junction held 3 bases outside the gene matches. In germline, CDR1 is SQVTM, CDR2 ANQGSEA. The CDR3: CSVGTGVYNEQFF. Here the CDR3 DNA reads TGCAGCGTGGGGACAGGGGTGTACAATGAGCAGTTCTTC.

The chain links TRBV5-1 to TRBJ2-7; TRBD2 is a possible D gene (6 bases). Germline V CDR1 and CDR2: SGHRS, YFSETQ. The CDR3 contains 13 residues. V lost 1 base and J lost 2, with 7 bases in between. In nucleotides, the CDR3 is TGCGCCAGCAGCTTGACGGGAGCCTACGAGCAGTACTTC. This sequence encodes CASSLTGAYEQYF.

This clone occurred a few times. This chain joins TRBV5-1 and TRBJ1-1; D not certain. CDR1 is SGHRS, CDR2 YFSETQ, per germline. This CDR3 region has 14 residues. V was cut by 0 bases and J by 6 bases, with 12 bases left in between. The CDR3 bases are TGCGCCAGCAGCTTGGATCCGGGGAAGGCTGAAGCTTTCTTT. Residues: CASSLDPGKAEAFF. Together with reference TRBV5-1 and TRBJ1-1, the CDR3 gives the full variable domain: KAGVTQTPRYLIKTRGQQVTLSCSPISGHRSVSWYQQTPGQGLQFLFEYFSETQRNKGNFPGRFSGRQFSNSRSEMNVSTLELGDSALYLCASSLDPGKAEAFFGQGTRLTVV.

The chain carries TRBV29-1 and TRBJ2-1, with 11 bases aligning to TRBD1. V lost 3 bases to trimming and J lost 5 bases; unmatched junction nucleotides: 6. Germline-derived CDR1 and CDR2 are SQVTM and ANQGSEA. The CDR3 runs 15 residues. The CDR3 DNA follows: TGCAGCGTTGAGAGTAGGACAGGGGGCCACAATGAGCAGTTCTTC. It translates to CSVESRTGGHNEQFF.

The chain couples TRBV7-9 to TRBJ1-5, with TRBD1 identical over 11 bases. Germline values: CDR1 SEHNR, CDR2 FQNEAQ (reference sequence). The CDR3 is made up of 16 amino acids. V gave up 5 bases and J gave up 4 bases; unmatched junction bases: 7. CDR3 in DNA: TGTGCCAGCAGCCCAGGACAGGGGGCTTCTAATCAGCCCCAGCATTTT. Residues: CASSPGQGASNQPQHF.

CDR3: CAISEGDSNYEQYF. Here the CDR3 DNA reads TGTGCCATCAGTGAAGGGGACAGCAATTACGAGCAGTACTTC. V and J are TRBV10-3 and TRBJ2-7; 7 bases agree with TRBD1. V shed 3 bases, J shed 4 bases, and the junction held 6 bases outside the gene matches. Per germline, CDR1 ENHRY and CDR2 SYGVKD. CDR3 size: 14 residues.

V is TRBV19 and J is TRBJ2-5, with 7 bases identical to TRBD1. V gave up 3 bases and J gave up 5 bases; unmatched junction bases: 0. This CDR3 spans 12 amino acids. The V gene's germline CDR1 is LNHDA and CDR2 SQIVND (reference sequence). This CDR3 reads CASSIRGETQYF. As DNA, the CDR3 is TGTGCCAGTAGTATCAGGGGGGAGACCCAGTACTTC.

This clone was detected only once. The rearrangement joins TRBV29-1 to TRBJ1-5, with 9 bases aligning to TRBD1. The CDR3 has 14 amino acids. V shed 5 bases and J 2 bases; nucleotides not matched to a gene: 4. Germline V gene lookup returns CDR1 SQVTM and CDR2 ANQGSEA. The CDR3 bases are TGCAGCGTTTCTACAGGGGGCGGCAATCAGCCCCAGCATTTT. Protein: CSVSTGGGNQPQHF. The variable domain in full, completed from reference TRBV29-1 and TRBJ1-5, reads SAVISQKPSRDICQRGTSLTIQCQVDSQVTMMFWYRQQPGQSLTLIATANQGSEATYESGFVIDKFPISRPNLTFSTLTVSNMSPEDSSIYLCSVSTGGGNQPQHFGDGTRLSIL.

This chain uses TRBV7-8 with TRBJ2-2; no clear D. In germline, CDR1 is SGHVS, CDR2 FQNEAQ. This CDR3 region has 15 residues. The V gene lost 1 base and the J gene lost 1 base, with 7 bases spanning the gap. The CDR3 sequence: CASSLGQLNTGELFF. DNA for the CDR3: TGTGCCAGCAGCTTAGGGCAGTTGAACACCGGGGAGCTGTTTTTT.

The chain recombines TRBV6-1 with TRBJ1-1; the D is unclear. Trimming shortened V by 3 bases and J by 11 bases, and 16 bases separated the two germline ends. The CDR3 sequence is 13 residues long. Germline CDR1 is MNHNS and CDR2 is SASEGT. The CDR3: CASSDRMGRSAFF. DNA for the CDR3: TGTGCCAGCAGTGACCGCATGGGTCGGAGTGCTTTCTTT.

The V gene is TRBV5-1, the J gene TRBJ2-1; no firm D call. V dropped 0 bases and J dropped 3 bases, with 4 bases sitting between them. Germline values: CDR1 SGHRS, CDR2 YFSETQ. The CDR3 covers 13 residues. DNA of the CDR3: TGCGCCAGCAGCTTGGACGGCTACAATGAGCAGTTCTTC. Amino acid sequence: CASSLDGYNEQFF.